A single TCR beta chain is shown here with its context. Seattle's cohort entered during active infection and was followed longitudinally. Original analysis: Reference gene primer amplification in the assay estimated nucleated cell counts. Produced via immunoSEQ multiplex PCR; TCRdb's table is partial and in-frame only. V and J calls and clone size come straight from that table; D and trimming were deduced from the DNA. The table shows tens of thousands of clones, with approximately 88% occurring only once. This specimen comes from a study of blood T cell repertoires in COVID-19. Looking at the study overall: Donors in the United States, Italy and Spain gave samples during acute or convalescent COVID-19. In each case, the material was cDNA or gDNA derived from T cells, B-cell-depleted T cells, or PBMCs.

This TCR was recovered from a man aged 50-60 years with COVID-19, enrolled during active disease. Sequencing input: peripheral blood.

The DNA of the CDR3 is TGTGCCAGCAGCCGCCCGGGGGGTACGCAGTATTTT. Its protein product is CASSRPGGTQYF. The V and J genes are TRBV3-1 (or the pseudogene TRBV3-2) and TRBJ2-3, with TRBD2 matching 7 bases. V lost 4 bases, J lost 8 bases, and 3 bases stayed unmatched. The length of the CDR3 is 12 residues. Germline CDR1 LGHDT, CDR2 YNNKEL (reference sequence).